Below are 3 T cell receptor beta chains sequenced from a single sample in a study of blood T cells in healthy people across ages. Together with a sample-barcoded 5' primer, a J-beta primer mix was included in a second PCR lasting about 6 to 11 cycles. Via MiXCR, TCRdb re-called the 5' RACE reads, giving one row per CDR3 protein. In the table there are about 1.4 million distinct CDR3 sequences, almost 60% of which are singletons. The sample comprised blood. These receptors were obtained from a man aged 18 to 35 in good health.

The V call is TRBV20-1, the J call TRBJ2-3; 9 bases match TRBD1. V lost 5 bases and J lost 6; bases outside the gene matches: 3. The CDR3 has 12 residues. Germline CDR1 is DFQATT and CDR2 is SNEGSKA (reference sequence). The chain's CDR3 is CSAPGQGDTQYF. DNA for the CDR3: TGCAGTGCTCCGGGACAGGGTGATACGCAGTATTTT.

The gene calls are TRBV3-1 and TRBJ2-7; D call uncertain. V lost 1 base to trimming and J lost 0 bases, with 10 bases between them. The CDR3 sequence is 15 residues long. Germline assignment: CDR1 LGHDT and CDR2 YNNKEL (reference sequence). The CDR3 protein is CASSQVGAVSYEQYF. CDR3 in DNA: TGTGCCAGCAGCCAAGTCGGTGCCGTCTCCTACGAGCAGTACTTC.

Only a few counts were recorded for this clonotype. The chain recombines TRBV29-1 with TRBJ2-5; 9 bases agree with TRBD1. Per the germline V gene, CDR1 is SQVTM and CDR2 is ANQGSEA. V trimming: 3 bases; J trimming: 3 bases; junction bases outside the gene matches: 5. The CDR3 covers 14 residues. Here the CDR3 reads CSVDVTGGKETQYF. As DNA, the CDR3 is TGCAGCGTTGATGTGACAGGGGGAAAAGAGACCCAGTACTTC.